This TCR beta chain is from a study of cytomegalovirus exposure and HLA in healthy donors. Study results and caveats: More clonal expansion characterized HLA-associated TCR beta chains than equally common others in a later analysis.

With 4 bases removed from V and 2 bases from J, the gap between germline ends came to 10 bases. CDR3 length: 13 residues. Germline V lookup: CDR1 SGHDT, CDR2 YYEEEE. To note about this clone: Its antigen is as yet unknown.

13 Jbeta primers and 60 Vbeta primers were used for the PCR. Measured with immunoSEQ multiplex PCR; TCRdb has only the in-frame clones, and not every one. The sample carries around 160,000 clones, almost 80% recorded once. This TCR was recovered from a man aged 45 to 65 in good health and CMV-seropositive. The chain combines TRBV5-6 with TRBJ2-7, with D tentatively TRBD1 (5 bases). The sequenced sample was PBMCs. CDR3 in amino acids: CASSQQVTYEQYV. The CDR3 bases are TGTGCCAGCAGCCAACAGGTGACCTACGAGCAGTACGTC.